A single sample gave rise to the 11 T cell receptor beta chains below, sequenced in a study of T cell repertoires in cytomegalovirus infection. MiXCR, run by TCRdb on the reads, gives a single entry per CDR3 protein. In the table there are about 360,000 distinct CDR3 sequences, 15% to 20% of which are singletons. Sequencing was carried out using PBMCs. The receptors here all came from a human donor in good health (CMV status not recorded). Some clones in this sample may be carry-over from other donors' samples.

V is TRBV12-3 or TRBV12-4 and J is TRBJ2-5, with 15 bases identical to TRBD2. V was pared by 6 bases and J by 4 bases, with 0 bases of the junction left unmatched. The CDR3 length is 14 residues. This chain's CDR3 is CASRGLAGGETQYF. CDR3 coding DNA: TGTGCCAGCAGGGGACTAGCGGGAGGAGAGACCCAGTACTTC.

This chain uses TRBV12-3 or TRBV12-4 with TRBJ2-5; 8 nucleotides line up with TRBD2. The CDR3 covers 14 residues. After removal of 5 bases from V and 2 bases from J, the junction contained 4 bases not matched to a gene. The CDR3 loop reads CASSTLADQETQYF. DNA for the CDR3: TGTGCCAGCAGTACACTAGCGGATCAAGAGACCCAGTACTTC.

This clonotype was seen at least ten times. An end of the junction does not agree with germline; a read error may underlie this. V usage is TRBV7-2 and J usage is TRBJ2-1; perhaps TRBD2 as D (6 bases). This CDR3 is built from 11 residues. Germline V CDR1 and CDR2: SGHTA, FQGNSA. CDR3: CASSLGTPRAF. The CDR3 region has the DNA TGTGCCAGCAGCTTGGGGACTCCCAGAGCTTTC.

The sample holds many counts of this clonotype. V usage is TRBV7-8 and J usage is TRBJ2-6; D is uncertain. Germline V CDR1 and CDR2: SGHVS, FQNEAQ. The CDR3 spans 15 residues. Trimming stripped 6 bases from V and 1 base from J, with 10 bases between. CDR3 sequence: CASSPNWSGANVLTF. In DNA, the CDR3 is TGTGCCAGCAGTCCTAACTGGTCTGGGGCCAACGTCCTGACTTTC.

This clonotype was picked up many times. This chain uses TRBV12-5 with TRBJ1-5; 9 bases line up with TRBD1. Germline lookup yields CDR1 LGHNT and CDR2 FRNRAP. The CDR3 runs to 18 residues. The trim removed 7 bases at V and 2 bases at J, leaving 15 bases unmatched. The DNA for the CDR3 is TGTGCTAGTGTTGACAAACCGGGACAGGGCGTGGGCAATCAGCCCCAGCATTTT. This codes for CASVDKPGQGVGNQPQHF.

This clonotype has more than one count but fewer than ten. The chain couples TRBV28 to TRBJ1-6; D is ambiguous. V lost 6 bases and J lost 13, with 19 bases in between. Germline assignment: CDR1 MDHEN and CDR2 SYDVKM. This CDR3 region has 14 residues. The CDR3 spells CASSVSASIRPLHF. The CDR3 DNA is TGTGCCAGCAGCGTGTCGGCCTCGATAAGGCCCCTCCACTTT. The full variable domain, its missing parts supplied by reference TRBV28 and TRBJ1-6, is DVKVTQSSRYLVKRTGEKVFLECVQDMDHENMFWYRQDPGLGLRLIYFSYDVKMKEKGDIPEGYSVSREKKERFSLILESASTNQTSMYLCASSVSASIRPLHFGNGTRLTVT.

This clonotype was recorded many times. The V call is TRBV12-3 or TRBV12-4, the J call TRBJ2-1; D is unresolved. The V end was cut by 2 bases, the J end by 1 base, with 6 bases between. The CDR3 runs to 14 residues. The CDR3 DNA sequence: TGTGCCAGCAGTTTATTTGGGTCCTACAATGAGCAGTTCTTC. Protein: CASSLFGSYNEQFF.

The chain employs TRBV20-1 and TRBJ1-5, with 9 bases matching TRBD1. This CDR3 is 19 amino acids long. The J segment lost 0 bases and the V segment lost 2 bases, leaving 14 bases of the junction unmatched. Per the germline V gene, CDR1 is DFQATT and CDR2 is SNEGSKA (reference sequence). The CDR3 DNA follows: TGCAGTGCTAGATTAACCGGGACAGGGTCGACCTATAGCAATCAGCCCCAGCATTTT. Protein product: CSARLTGTGSTYSNQPQHF.

This chain joins TRBV27 and TRBJ2-6; 7 bases are shared with TRBD2. The trim removed 8 bases at V and 2 bases at J, leaving 6 bases unmatched. Germline CDR1 is MNHEY and CDR2 is SMNVEV (reference sequence). The CDR3 is 15 residues long. The DNA for the CDR3 is TGTGCCAGCGGGGAGGGGCTGGCTGGGGCCAACGTCCTGACTTTC. This sequence encodes CASGEGLAGANVLTF. The full variable domain, with the rest looked up from reference TRBV27 and TRBJ2-6, is EAQVTQNPRYLITVTGKKLTVTCSQNMNHEYMSWYRQDPGLGLRQIYYSMNVEVTDKGDVPEGYKVSRKEKRNFPLILESPSPNQTSLYFCASGEGLAGANVLTFGAGSRLTVL.

Only a few counts were recorded for this clonotype. V gene TRBV20-1 combines with J gene TRBJ1-5; D unresolved. Germline V gene lookup returns CDR1 DFQATT and CDR2 SNEGSKA (reference sequence). Trimming cost V 1 base and J 0 bases, with 7 bases left between them. The CDR3 runs 14 residues. The DNA for the CDR3 is TGCAGTGCTAGAGGGGCAGTTAGCAATCAGCCCCAGCATTTT. Encoded protein: CSARGAVSNQPQHF.

This clonotype was found a few times. The V call is TRBV7-8, the J call TRBJ1-3, with TRBD1 as a possible D gene (6 bases). CDR1 SGHVS and CDR2 FQNEAQ come from the germline V gene. The CDR3 has 15 residues. Trimming removed 3 bases from V and 0 bases from J, with 9 bases in between. The CDR3 sequence: CASSFPGASGNTIYF. The CDR3 nucleotides read TGTGCCAGCAGCTTCCCGGGGGCCTCTGGAAACACCATATATTTT.